The rows below give T cell receptor beta chains drawn from one sample of a study of blood T cell repertoires in COVID-19. Here immunoSEQ multiplex PCR was the method, and the copy in TCRdb shows in-frame clones only, minus some. The sample yields roughly 670,000 clones, 85% to 90% seen once. Sequencing was done on a sample of peripheral blood. Receptors were obtained from a woman under 30 with acute or convalescent COVID-19. Both conserved end residues are part of each CDR3. The D gene is left open where the match is weak. A clone size is listed for some rows: how often the clone was seen (once, few, many), or a class if it is expanded.

>.|TRBJ1-1|TRBD1|TRBV19
CASSLGQGAITEAFF
TGTGCCAGTAGTTTAGGACAGGGGGCGATTACTGAAGCTTTCTTT
>.|TRBJ1-4|TRBD1|TRBV19
CASSIRDRISGSKLFF
TGTGCCAGTAGTATCCGGGACAGGATAAGCGGTTCAAAACTGTTTTTT
>.|TRBJ1-4|.|TRBV6-5
CASSYSVDKGFRLFF
TGTGCCAGCAGTTACTCCGTGGACAAGGGGTTCAGACTGTTTTTT
>.|TRBJ1-2|TRBD1|TRBV6-5
CASSSQGRPSYGYTF
TGTGCCAGCAGTTCACAGGGGCGTCCCTCATATGGCTACACCTTC
>.|TRBJ2-1|TRBD1|TRBV19
CASSIGAQGVHNEQFF
TGTGCCAGTAGTATAGGCGCACAGGGGGTTCACAATGAGCAGTTCTTC
>.|TRBJ2-7|.|TRBV20-1
CSAFSSYEQYF
TGCAGTGCTTTCTCCTCCTACGAGCAGTACTTC
>.|TRBJ2-1|.|TRBV6-2/TRBV6-3
CASSYASQGDSYNEQFF
TGTGCCAGCAGTTACGCATCACAGGGTGACTCCTACAATGAGCAGTTCTTC
>.|TRBJ1-4|.|TRBV30
CAYGEIEKLFF
TGTGCCTACGGGGAAATTGAAAAACTGTTTTTT
>.|TRBJ2-2|.|TRBV6-4
CASSEARSESNTGELFF
TGTGCCAGCAGTGAGGCCCGTAGCGAGTCGAACACCGGGGAGCTGTTTTTT
>.|TRBJ2-2|.|TRBV28
CASLAQGLGTGELFF
TGTGCCAGCCTTGCCCAGGGCTTAGGCACCGGGGAGCTGTTTTTT
>.|TRBJ2-2|.|TRBV10-3
CAIRHDRNTGELFF
TGTGCCATCAGACACGACAGAAACACCGGGGAGCTGTTTTTT
>.|TRBJ1-5|.|TRBV4-1
CASSPGGGQNQPQHF
TGCGCCAGCAGCCCCGGGGGGGGTCAAAATCAGCCCCAGCATTTT
>.|TRBJ1-5|.|TRBV5-8
CASSLTVGDSNQPQHF
TGTGCCAGCAGCTTGACGGTCGGAGATAGCAATCAGCCCCAGCATTTT
>.|TRBJ1-2|TRBD1|TRBV4-1
CASSQGQGGLGYTF
TGCGCCAGCAGCCAAGGACAGGGGGGACTAGGCTACACCTTC
>.|TRBJ1-5|.|TRBV2
CASSYSDQPQHF
TGTGCCAGCAGTTACAGTGATCAGCCCCAGCATTTT
>.|TRBJ1-2|TRBD1|TRBV7-2
CASSLGQGYGYTF
TGTGCCAGCAGCTTAGGACAGGGCTATGGCTACACCTTC
>.|TRBJ1-1|.|TRBV5-1
CASSLRGKSENTEAFF
TGCGCCAGCAGCTTGAGAGGAAAGTCGGAGAACACTGAAGCTTTCTTT
>.|TRBJ1-1|.|TRBV7-2
CASSLTVNTEAFF
TGTGCCAGCAGCTTGACAGTGAACACTGAAGCTTTCTTT
>.|TRBJ1-2|.|TRBV4-1
CASSHFDRSYTF
TGCGCCAGCAGCCACTTTGACAGGTCCTACACCTTC
>once|TRBJ1-5|.|TRBV13
CASSLGRGNGRVNQPQHF
TGTGCCAGCAGCTTAGGCCGGGGGAACGGAAGGGTCAATCAGCCCCAGCATTTT
>.|TRBJ1-1|.|TRBV11-2
CASSPGETLEAFF
TGTGCCAGCAGCCCCGGGGAGACTCTTGAAGCTTTCTTT
>.|TRBJ2-1|TRBD1|TRBV19
CASSSRDRVVHEQFF
TGTGCCAGTAGTTCCCGGGACAGGGTAGTTCATGAGCAGTTCTTC
>.|TRBJ2-2|.|TRBV6-4
CASSVTVDTGELFF
TGTGCCAGCAGTGTCACAGTAGACACCGGGGAGCTGTTTTTT
>.|TRBJ2-1|TRBD2|TRBV18
CASSPQRGSRSYNEQFF
TGTGCCAGCTCACCACAGCGGGGGTCCCGATCCTACAATGAGCAGTTCTTC
>.|TRBJ2-7|TRBD1|TRBV28
CASSLGQGAYEQYF
TGTGCCAGCAGTCTGGGACAGGGCGCCTACGAGCAGTACTTC
>.|TRBJ2-1|TRBD1|TRBV2
CASSLPGQTSYNEQFF
TGTGCCAGCAGCCTACCGGGACAGACGAGTTACAATGAGCAGTTCTTC
>.|TRBJ1-2|.|TRBV5-4
CASSPADGSYTF
TGTGCCAGCAGCCCCGCCGACGGGAGCTACACCTTC
>.|TRBJ2-7|.|TRBV27
CASSLTGDEQYF
TGTGCCAGCAGTTTAACCGGGGACGAGCAGTACTTC
>.|TRBJ1-1|.|TRBV5-5
CASSSQGNTEAFF
TGTGCCAGCAGCTCCCAGGGGAACACTGAAGCTTTCTTT
>.|TRBJ1-4|.|TRBV27
CASRPRTSPATNEKLFF
TGTGCCAGCAGACCCCGGACAAGCCCTGCAACTAATGAAAAACTGTTTTTT
>.|TRBJ2-7|.|TRBV14
CASSQRMGTTASYEQYF
TGTGCCAGCAGCCAAAGAATGGGGACAACAGCCTCCTACGAGCAGTACTTC
>.|TRBJ2-3|TRBD2|TRBV10-1
CARGLAGPNTDTQYF
TGCGCCAGGGGACTAGCGGGGCCCAACACAGATACGCAGTATTTT
>.|TRBJ2-5|.|TRBV19
CASSIGEQETQYF
TGTGCCAGTAGTATAGGGGAGCAAGAGACCCAGTACTTC
>.|TRBJ1-1|.|TRBV7-7
CASSLLRNTEAFF
TGTGCCAGCAGCTTACTCCGTAACACTGAAGCTTTCTTT
>few|TRBJ2-2|.|TRBV29-1
CSVEDRGGRELFF
TGCAGCGTTGAAGATCGAGGAGGCCGGGAGCTGTTTTTT
>.|TRBJ1-6|.|TRBV4-1
CASSQLVESRSPLHF
TGCGCCAGCAGCCAATTGGTGGAGAGTCGTTCACCCCTCCACTTT
>.|TRBJ1-5|TRBD1|TRBV6-2/TRBV6-3
CASSLRRTGIDNQPQHF
TGTGCCAGCAGCTTAAGAAGGACAGGGATTGACAATCAGCCCCAGCATTTT
>.|TRBJ2-5|TRBD2|TRBV3-1/TRBV3-2
CASSQWLAGQKETQYF
TGTGCCAGCAGCCAATGGCTAGCGGGGCAGAAAGAGACCCAGTACTTC
>few|TRBJ1-2|.|TRBV6-5
CASIPGGESYGYTF
TGTGCCAGCATACCGGGGGGCGAGAGCTATGGCTACACCTTC
>.|TRBJ1-1|.|TRBV19
CASSQGVVTEAFF
TGTGCCAGTAGCCAAGGGGTGGTCACTGAAGCTTTCTTT
>.|TRBJ2-7|TRBD2|TRBV6-2/TRBV6-3
CASSGGRVNEQYF
TGTGCCAGCAGTGGGGGGAGGGTGAATGAGCAGTACTTC
>.|TRBJ1-2|.|TRBV7-5
CARSLAEETGTYTF
TGTGCCAGAAGCTTAGCGGAGGAAACCGGAACATACACCTTC
>.|TRBJ2-1|.|TRBV12-3/TRBV12-4
CASRSSPGGLEFF
TGTGCCAGCAGATCGAGCCCCGGGGGGCTGGAGTTCTTC
>.|TRBJ2-6|TRBD1|TRBV9
CASSRTGGSPSSGANVLTF
TGTGCCAGCAGTCGTACAGGGGGCTCTCCTAGCTCTGGGGCCAACGTCCTGACTTTC
>.|TRBJ1-5|.|TRBV19
CASSIANRDQPQHF
TGTGCCAGTAGTATCGCGAACAGGGATCAGCCCCAGCATTTT
>once|TRBJ2-5|.|TRBV4-1
CASSGGAAIETQYF
TGCGCCAGCAGCGGGGGGGCCGCTATAGAGACCCAGTACTTC
>.|TRBJ1-5|TRBD1|TRBV5-1
CASSLEGGGNQPQHF
TGCGCCAGCAGCTTGGAAGGGGGCGGCAATCAGCCCCAGCATTTT
>.|TRBJ2-1|.|TRBV4-3
CASSQENLDNEQFF
TGCGCCAGCAGCCAAGAGAACTTGGACAATGAGCAGTTCTTC
>.|TRBJ1-6|TRBD1|TRBV13
CASSLGRGPPHF
TGTGCCAGCAGCTTAGGAAGGGGGCCACCTCACTTT
>.|TRBJ1-2|.|TRBV28
CASSPTANYGYTF
TGTGCCAGCAGTCCGACAGCTAACTATGGCTACACCTTC
>.|TRBJ1-2|.|TRBV29-1
CSVDERNYGYTF
TGCAGCGTTGACGAGAGGAACTATGGCTACACCTTC
>.|TRBJ1-1|.|TRBV4-1
CASSRLQGNTEAFF
TGCGCCAGCAGCAGACTACAGGGGAACACTGAAGCTTTCTTT
>.|TRBJ1-3|.|TRBV7-9
CASSFGQHSGNTIYF
TGTGCCAGCAGCTTTGGACAGCACTCTGGAAACACCATATATTTT
>once|TRBJ2-2|TRBD1|TRBV30
CAWRTDRGGTGELFF
TGTGCCTGGAGGACGGACAGGGGGGGCACCGGGGAGCTGTTTTTT
>.|TRBJ2-3|.|TRBV7-2
CASASSLTSGPDTQYF
TGTGCCAGCGCGTCCTCCCTTACAAGCGGGCCAGATACGCAGTATTTT
>.|TRBJ2-5|TRBD2|TRBV2
CASRGRLAGIQETQYF
TGTGCCAGCAGGGGTAGACTAGCGGGGATCCAAGAGACCCAGTACTTC
>.|TRBJ1-3|TRBD1|TRBV19
CASSQDRVQGNTIYF
TGTGCCAGTAGCCAGGACAGGGTGCAAGGAAACACCATATATTTT